The 22 T cell receptor beta chains below were found in one sample sequenced in a study of blood T cell repertoires in COVID-19. Data came from immunoSEQ multiplex PCR; TCRdb stores just in-frame clones and leaves some out. The table lists 140,000 or so clones, 80% to 90% of them singletons. Sequenced input: peripheral blood. The receptors shown here come from a man in his 60s with active or convalescent COVID-19.

In this sample, this clone turned up a few times. The gene calls are TRBV2 and TRBJ1-2; no reliable D call. The ends were cut back, 6 bases at V and 5 bases at J, with 4 bases in the middle. The CDR3 is made up of 10 amino acids. Germline lookup yields CDR1 SNHLY and CDR2 FYNNEI. The CDR3 spells CASREYGYTF. The CDR3 DNA sequence: TGTGCCAGCAGGGAGTATGGCTACACCTTC. Supplemented by reference TRBV2 and TRBJ1-2, the full variable domain reads EPEVTQTPSHQVTQMGQEVILRCVPISNHLYFYWYRQILGQKVEFLVSFYNNEISEKSEIFDDQFSVERPDGSNFTLKIRSTKLEDSAMYFCASREYGYTFGSGTRLTVV.

The genes are TRBV19 and TRBJ2-7; weak D call: TRBD2 (5 bases). Germline V gene lookup returns CDR1 LNHDA and CDR2 SQIVND (reference sequence). V lost 3 bases, J lost 2 bases, and 14 bases lay in between. CDR3 size: 15 residues. CDR3 amino acids: CASSIRRELPYEQYV. CDR3 nucleotides: TGTGCCAGTAGTATTAGAAGGGAGCTTCCCTACGAGCAGTACGTC.

J is TRBJ1-4 and V is TRBV2; 9 bases align to TRBD1. There are 15 residues in the CDR3. V lost 1 base, J lost 4 bases, and 1 base stayed unmatched. Germline V gene lookup returns CDR1 SNHLY and CDR2 FYNNEI. CDR3 coding DNA: TGTGCCAGCAGTGAAGAGGGACAGGGTAATGAAAAACTGTTTTTT. Its protein is CASSEEGQGNEKLFF.

The rearrangement uses TRBV19 and TRBJ1-1; D possibly corresponds to TRBD1 (5 bases). Trimming stripped 6 bases from V and 4 bases from J, with 18 bases between. Germline V gene sequence: CDR1 LNHDA, CDR2 SQIVND (reference sequence). This CDR3 is built from 15 residues. The CDR3 loop is CASRDRSGSSTEAFF. CDR3 in DNA: TGTGCCAGTAGAGACCGATCAGGGTCATCCACTGAAGCTTTCTTT.

V is TRBV6-6 and J is TRBJ2-1; 10 bases are shared with TRBD2. In germline, CDR1 is MNHNY, CDR2 SVGAGI (reference sequence). The V gene end was trimmed by 5 bases and the J gene end by 0 bases; junction bases not matched to a gene: 19. CDR3 length: 21 residues. The CDR3 DNA sequence: TGTGCCAGCAGTCACGGAGGACTAGCGGCTTTCCTTTTCCGCTCCTACAATGAGCAGTTCTTC. Translation gives CASSHGGLAAFLFRSYNEQFF.

The V call is TRBV11-2, the J call TRBJ2-7; D not resolved. The CDR3 runs 13 residues. The V end lost 3 bases, the J end lost 2 bases, and 8 bases lay between the germline ends. Per germline, CDR1 SGHAT and CDR2 FQNNGV. The CDR3 DNA sequence: TGTGCCAGCAGCTTCGGCAGGACCTACGAGCAGTACGTC. Its protein is CASSFGRTYEQYV.

The chain joins TRBV27 to TRBJ2-1, with D perhaps matching TRBD1 (5 bases). CDR3 length equals 13 residues. V gave up 3 bases and J gave up 3 bases, with 6 bases separating them. CDR1 is MNHEY, CDR2 SMNVEV, per germline (reference sequence). The DNA of the CDR3 is TGTGCCAGCAGTTTCCAGGGCTACAATGAGCAGTTCTTC. Residues: CASSFQGYNEQFF.

The chain carries TRBV7-2 and TRBJ2-2; D unresolved. V was cut by 1 base and J by 4 bases, with 7 bases left in between. Germline CDR1 SGHTA, CDR2 FQGNSA. The CDR3 consists of 14 residues. CDR3 region: CASSLVGITGELFF. The CDR3 coding sequence is TGTGCCAGCAGCTTAGTGGGCATCACCGGGGAGCTGTTTTTT.

The chain recombines TRBV6-5 with TRBJ2-4, with 7 bases aligning to TRBD1. The CDR3 is made up of 13 amino acids. V trimming: 5 bases; J trimming: 6 bases; junction bases outside the gene matches: 4. CDR1 and CDR2 (germline): MNHEY, SVGAGI. CDR3 DNA: TGTGCCAGCAGTACAGGGGACGGAAACATTCAGTACTTC. It specifies CASSTGDGNIQYF.

The chain is built from TRBV6-2 or TRBV6-3 and TRBJ2-3; 10 bases are a match to TRBD2. The CDR3 is made up of 16 amino acids. With 0 bases clipped from V and 4 bases from J, the junction kept 4 bases outside the gene matches. Germline V gives CDR1 MNHEY, CDR2 SVGEGT. The CDR3 nucleotides are TGTGCCAGCAGTTACTCGAGCGGGGGGGCCGCAGATACGCAGTATTTT. It specifies CASSYSSGGAADTQYF.

The chain is built from TRBV10-1 and TRBJ2-6, with D maybe TRBD2 (6 bases). The V and J ends lost 2 bases and 2 bases respectively, with 7 bases between them. Germline CDR1 and CDR2: WNHNN and SYGVQD (reference sequence). The CDR3 spans 15 residues. The CDR3 protein is CASSEGGTGANVLTF. DNA of the CDR3: TGCGCCAGCAGTGAGGGAGGGACTGGGGCCAACGTCCTGACTTTC.

The chain recombines TRBV5-1 with TRBJ2-1; TRBD2 agrees at 12 bases. Germline-derived CDR1 and CDR2 are SGHRS and YFSETQ. CDR3 length: 14 amino acids. The trim removed 6 bases at V and 7 bases at J, leaving 5 bases unmatched. CDR3 sequence reads: CASTSGGASNEQFF. The CDR3 region has the DNA TGCGCCAGCACTAGCGGGGGGGCCTCGAATGAGCAGTTCTTC.

The chain joins TRBV7-9 to TRBJ2-1; D might be TRBD1 (6 bases). CDR3 size: 13 residues. Germline values: CDR1 SEHNR, CDR2 FQNEAQ (reference sequence). Between the trimmed V and J ends, which lost 0 bases and 6 bases, there was a span of 6 bases. The CDR3 region is CASSLAGGNEQFF. CDR3 coding DNA: TGTGCCAGCAGCTTAGCAGGGGGCAATGAGCAGTTCTTC.

V gene TRBV7-8 combines with J gene TRBJ2-1, with D unclear. The CDR3 has 12 amino acids. V was pared by 0 bases and J by 7 bases, with 4 bases between. CDR1 and CDR2 (germline): SGHVS, FQNEAQ. The CDR3 here is CASSLARNEQFF. DNA of the CDR3: TGTGCCAGCAGCTTAGCCCGGAATGAGCAGTTCTTC.

The V call is TRBV10-2, the J call TRBJ2-7; D remains ambiguous. This CDR3 is built from 13 residues. Trimming left V 6 bases short and J 0 bases short, with 9 bases between. Germline loops: CDR1 WSHSY, CDR2 SAAADI. CDR3 sequence: CASRIPSSYEQYV. The CDR3 DNA follows: TGCGCCAGCAGGATTCCGAGCTCCTACGAGCAGTACGTC.

The chain recombines TRBV18 with TRBJ1-2; TRBD1 matches at 10 bases. V gave up 3 bases and J gave up 3 bases; unmatched junction bases: 7. CDR1 is KGHSH, CDR2 LQKENI, per germline. The CDR3 loop spans 16 amino acids. The CDR3 DNA reads TGTGCCAGCTCACCTCCGGCGACAGGGGGCTACTATGGCTACACCTTC. Its translation is CASSPPATGGYYGYTF.

This chain uses TRBV3-1 (or the pseudogene TRBV3-2) with TRBJ1-1, with D possibly being TRBD1 (6 bases). This CDR3 has 17 amino acids. The germline CDR1 and CDR2 sequences are LGHDT and YNNKEL (reference sequence). Trimming took 2 bases from V and 1 from J, leaving 17 bases between them. CDR3 amino acids: CASSQLRQGIRNTEAFF. Written as DNA, the CDR3 is TGTGCCAGCAGCCAACTGCGGCAGGGGATACGGAACACTGAAGCTTTCTTT.

The J gene is TRBJ2-5, the V gene TRBV7-9; 7 nucleotides agree with TRBD1. V was pared by 2 bases and J by 1 base, with 4 bases of the junction left unmatched. Germline V gene sequence: CDR1 SEHNR, CDR2 FQNEAQ (reference sequence). The CDR3 has 15 amino acids. CDR3 in amino acids: CASSLMTGPQETQYF. CDR3 nucleotide sequence: TGTGCCAGCAGCTTAATGACAGGGCCCCAAGAGACCCAGTACTTC.

The rearrangement uses TRBV10-2 and TRBJ2-1; D ambiguous. The CDR3 covers 13 residues. Trimming left V 3 bases short and J 9 bases short, with 12 bases between. In germline, CDR1 is WSHSY, CDR2 SAAADI. The CDR3 DNA reads as TGCGCCAGCAGTGAACTTTCGCATCTTGAGCAGTTCTTC. Its translation is CASSELSHLEQFF.

The chain couples TRBV6-1 to TRBJ1-1, with D perhaps TRBD1 (6 bases). Germline V gene sequence: CDR1 MNHNS, CDR2 SASEGT. The length of the CDR3 is 15 residues. With 1 base removed from V and 0 bases from J, the gap between germline ends came to 9 bases. The CDR3 DNA reads as TGTGCCAGCAGTGAAGTGAACAGGGTGAACACTGAAGCTTTCTTT. Amino acids: CASSEVNRVNTEAFF.

The V and J genes are TRBV7-8 and TRBJ1-1; D is perhaps TRBD1 (6 bases). Germline V gene lookup returns CDR1 SGHVS and CDR2 FQNEAQ. The CDR3 has 15 amino acids. V was shortened by 0 bases and J by 0 bases, with 8 bases between the two germline ends. CDR3 in DNA: TGTGCCAGCAGCTTAGCTCAGGGGTTGAACACTGAAGCTTTCTTT. Translation: CASSLAQGLNTEAFF.

CDR3 in DNA: TGTGCCAGCAGTTATGGGCCCAACAGGGATAGAAACGAGCAGTACTTC. Residues: CASSYGPNRDRNEQYF. This chain links TRBV6-5 with TRBJ2-7; perhaps TRBD1 as D (6 bases). The CDR3 has 16 residues. The V end lost 3 bases, the J end lost 5 bases, and 20 bases lay between the germline ends. CDR1 is MNHEY and CDR2 is SVGAGI in the germline V gene.